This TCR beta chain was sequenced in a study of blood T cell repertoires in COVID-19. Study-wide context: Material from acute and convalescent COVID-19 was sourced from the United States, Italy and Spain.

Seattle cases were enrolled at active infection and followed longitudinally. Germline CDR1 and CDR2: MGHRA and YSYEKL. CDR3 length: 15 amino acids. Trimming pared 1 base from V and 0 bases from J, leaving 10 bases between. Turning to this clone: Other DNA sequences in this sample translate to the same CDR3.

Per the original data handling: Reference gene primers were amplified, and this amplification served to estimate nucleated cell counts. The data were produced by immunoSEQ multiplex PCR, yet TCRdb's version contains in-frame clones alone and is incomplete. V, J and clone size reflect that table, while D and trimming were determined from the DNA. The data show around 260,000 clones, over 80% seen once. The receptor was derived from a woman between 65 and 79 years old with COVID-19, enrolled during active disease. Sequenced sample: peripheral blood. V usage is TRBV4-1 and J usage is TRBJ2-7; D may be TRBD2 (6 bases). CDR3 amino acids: CASSQVSGSSYEQYF. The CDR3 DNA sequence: TGCGCCAGCAGCCAAGTATCCGGGAGCTCCTACGAGCAGTACTTC.